This is a list of T cell receptor beta chains from one sample in a study of T cells in Graves' hyperthyroidism and ophthalmopathy. TCRdb re-analysed the multiplex PCR reads in MiXCR, keeping a single row per CDR3 protein. The sample consists of 350,000 to 400,000 distinct CDR3 sequences, under 20% of them appearing once. The sequencing sample was made of blood. Receptor source: a man aged 18 to 30 with Graves' ophthalmopathy. The CDR3 runs from the conserved cysteine through the conserved F or W. The D gene is left open where the match is weak. Clone size is shown for a subset of rows, as once, few, many or a class of expanded clone.

size: many; J: TRBJ1-1; V: TRBV20-1; D: TRBD1; DNA: TGCAGTGCTAGAGCTGGGACAGGGGACACTGAAGCTTTCTTT; CDR3: CSARAGTGDTEAFF
size: .; J: TRBJ1-2; V: TRBV12-3/TRBV12-4; D: .; DNA: TGTGCCAGCAGGAGAGCGACAGTCTCCTATGGCTACACCTTC; CDR3: CASRRATVSYGYTF
size: .; J: TRBJ2-1; V: TRBV20-1; D: TRBD1; DNA: TGCAGTGGAAGCGCCCGGACAGGGGGCGGCGGGCAGTTCTTC; CDR3: CSGSARTGGGGQFF
size: few; J: TRBJ2-1; V: TRBV18; D: .; DNA: TGTGCCAGCTCACCGTGGGCCATCAGTTTTTACAATGAGCAGTTCTTC; CDR3: CASSPWAISFYNEQFF
size: many; J: TRBJ2-5; V: TRBV2; D: .; DNA: TGTGCCAGCAGTGAACTCGAAGAGACCCAGTACTTC; CDR3: CASSELEETQYF
size: many; J: TRBJ2-2; V: TRBV7-3; D: TRBD2; DNA: TGTGCCAGCAGCCCCCTTAGCGGGGAGAACACCGGGGAGCTGTTTTTT; CDR3: CASSPLSGENTGELFF
size: .; J: TRBJ1-1; V: TRBV6-2/TRBV6-3; D: .; DNA: TGTGCCAGCAGTTACACAGGAATAAACACTGAAGCTTTCTTT; CDR3: CASSYTGINTEAFF
size: many; J: TRBJ1-1; V: TRBV18; D: .; DNA: TGTGCCAGCTCACCGAGGACGGACAACACTGAAGCTTTCTTT; CDR3: CASSPRTDNTEAFF
size: few; J: TRBJ2-2; V: TRBV9; D: .; DNA: TGTGCCAGCAGCGTAGCGGGCCGGGCGGACACCGGGGAGCTGTTTTTT; CDR3: CASSVAGRADTGELFF
size: .; J: TRBJ2-5; V: TRBV24-1; D: TRBD1; DNA: TGTGCCACCAGTGATCCCGGACAGGGGGATGAGACCCAGTACTTC; CDR3: CATSDPGQGDETQYF
size: .; J: TRBJ1-2; V: TRBV19; D: TRBD1; DNA: TGTGCCAGTAGCATACGGGACAGGGTAAACTATGGCTACACCTTC; CDR3: CASSIRDRVNYGYTF
size: many; J: TRBJ2-3; V: TRBV12-3/TRBV12-4; D: .; DNA: TGTGCCAGCAGTTCGTTCCGGGGCGGGCGCACAGATACGCAGTATTTT; CDR3: CASSSFRGGRTDTQYF
size: .; J: TRBJ2-3; V: TRBV12-3/TRBV12-4; D: TRBD2; DNA: TGTGCCAGCAGTTTATGGCTAGCGGGGACAAAAGATACGCAGTATTTT; CDR3: CASSLWLAGTKDTQYF
size: few; J: TRBJ2-7; V: TRBV29-1; D: TRBD2; DNA: TGCAGCGCCGGGACTATATCACCGGGGAACTACGAGCAGTACTTC; CDR3: CSAGTISPGNYEQYF
size: once; J: TRBJ2-3; V: TRBV6-1; D: TRBD2; DNA: TGTGCCAGCAGTGACCGGACTAGCGGGAGCCGGAATACGCAGTATTTT; CDR3: CASSDRTSGSRNTQYF
size: many; J: TRBJ2-1; V: TRBV2; D: TRBD2; DNA: TGTGCCAGCAGGGACACTAGCGGGGGGCCCTATGAGCAGTTCTTC; CDR3: CASRDTSGGPYEQFF
size: .; J: TRBJ2-1; V: TRBV6-2/TRBV6-3; D: TRBD1; DNA: TGTGCCAGCAGTGGACAGGGGGCCTACAATGAGCAGTTCTTC; CDR3: CASSGQGAYNEQFF
size: many; J: TRBJ1-2; V: TRBV12-3/TRBV12-4; D: .; DNA: TGTGCCAGCAGTTTAGCGCGTGGGGCCATCTATGGCTACACCTTC; CDR3: CASSLARGAIYGYTF
size: many; J: TRBJ2-3; V: TRBV20-1; D: .; DNA: TGCAGTGCTAGAGGCATTTCCACAGATACGCAGTATTTT; CDR3: CSARGISTDTQYF
size: once; J: TRBJ2-2; V: TRBV6-2/TRBV6-3; D: TRBD1; DNA: TGTGCCAGCAGTTACGAGGGTTGGACAGGGACCGGGGAGCTGTTTTTT; CDR3: CASSYEGWTGTGELFF
size: .; J: TRBJ1-1; V: TRBV27; D: .; DNA: TGTGCCAGCATCCCGACGGGGAACACTGAAGCTTTCTTT; CDR3: CASIPTGNTEAFF
size: many; J: TRBJ2-5; V: TRBV7-2; D: .; DNA: TGTGCCAGCAGTTACCAAGGACAGCAAGAGACCCAGTACTTC; CDR3: CASSYQGQQETQYF
size: few; J: TRBJ2-3; V: TRBV9; D: TRBD2; DNA: TGTGCCAGCAGCGACCTAGCGGGGGTAAGCACAGATACGCAGTATTTT; CDR3: CASSDLAGVSTDTQYF
size: many; J: TRBJ1-1; V: TRBV9; D: .; DNA: TGTGCCAGCAGCGCCGGGCCCGAAAGGAGCACTGAAGCTTTCTTT; CDR3: CASSAGPERSTEAFF
size: few; J: TRBJ1-2; V: TRBV7-9; D: .; DNA: TGTGCCAGCAGCTTTTCGGGGAGCTTAGTCTATGGCTACACCTTC; CDR3: CASSFSGSLVYGYTF
size: .; J: TRBJ2-3; V: TRBV12-5; D: .; DNA: TGTGCTAGTGGTTCTGGACTTGGTACGCAGTATTTT; CDR3: CASGSGLGTQYF
size: .; J: TRBJ2-3; V: TRBV27; D: TRBD1; DNA: TGTGCCAGCACAACAGGGGGGGATACGCAGTATTTT; CDR3: CASTTGGDTQYF
size: .; J: TRBJ2-1; V: TRBV7-3; D: .; DNA: TGTGCCAGCAGCGGGGGACCGGATACCTACAATGAGCAGTTCTTC; CDR3: CASSGGPDTYNEQFF
size: many; J: TRBJ2-7; V: TRBV6-1; D: .; DNA: TGTGTCAGCGCGACACAGGAGAACTACGAGCAGTACTTC; CDR3: CVSATQENYEQYF
size: .; J: TRBJ1-2; V: TRBV7-2; D: .; DNA: TGTGCCAGCAGCTTAGGTGGCGGGGGGAGAGGCTACACCTTC; CDR3: CASSLGGGGRGYTF
size: few; J: TRBJ2-7; V: TRBV29-1; D: .; DNA: TGCAGCGTTGGGCGGAGTTCCTACGAGCAGTACTTC; CDR3: CSVGRSSYEQYF
size: many; J: TRBJ2-1; V: TRBV5-1; D: .; DNA: TGCGCCAGCAGCCAGGGGGGTTCCCTGAATGAGCAGTTCTTC; CDR3: CASSQGGSLNEQFF
size: few; J: TRBJ1-1; V: TRBV6-1; D: .; DNA: TGTGCCAGCAGTGAAGATAGGAGCACTGAAGCTTTCTTT; CDR3: CASSEDRSTEAFF
size: many; J: TRBJ2-7; V: TRBV7-2; D: .; DNA: TGTGCCAGCAGGCAACAGAGCTCCTACGAGCAGTACTTC; CDR3: CASRQQSSYEQYF
size: few; J: TRBJ1-1; V: TRBV29-1; D: TRBD1; DNA: TGCAGCGTTGCCGGGGGAAACAGGGGAGGCACTGAAGCTTTCTTT; CDR3: CSVAGGNRGGTEAFF
size: once; J: TRBJ2-1; V: TRBV20-1; D: TRBD2; DNA: TGCAGTGCTAGTGGGGGGACTAGCGTCAATGAGCAGTTCTTC; CDR3: CSASGGTSVNEQFF
size: many; J: TRBJ1-1; V: TRBV3-1; D: .; DNA: TGTGCCAGCAGCCAGGGTTCCACTGAAGCTTTCTTT; CDR3: CASSQGSTEAFF
size: many; J: TRBJ2-1; V: TRBV2; D: TRBD2; DNA: TGTGCCAGCGAACCTAGCGGGGGGGCATACAATGAGCAGTTCTTC; CDR3: CASEPSGGAYNEQFF
size: many; J: TRBJ2-3; V: TRBV12-3/TRBV12-4; D: TRBD1; DNA: TGTGCCAGCAGTTTTGGGGACAGAACAGATACGCAGTATTTT; CDR3: CASSFGDRTDTQYF
size: .; J: TRBJ2-7; V: TRBV5-6; D: .; DNA: TGTGCCAGCAGCCCGGACAGTTCCTACGAGCAGTGCTTC; CDR3: CASSPDSSYEQCF
size: many; J: TRBJ1-6; V: TRBV27; D: .; DNA: TGTGCCAGCAGTAAAACAGGGTTTTTTAATTCACCCCTCCACTTT; CDR3: CASSKTGFFNSPLHF
size: .; J: TRBJ2-1; V: TRBV18; D: TRBD2; DNA: TGTGCCAGCTCACTGGGGGGGAACTCCTACAATGAGCAGTTCTTC; CDR3: CASSLGGNSYNEQFF
size: .; J: TRBJ2-2; V: TRBV11-1; D: TRBD2; DNA: TGTGCCAGCAGTATGGGACTAGCTGGCACCGGGGAGCTGTTTTTT; CDR3: CASSMGLAGTGELFF
size: few; J: TRBJ2-2; V: TRBV20-1; D: TRBD2; DNA: TGCAGTGCTACCCCTTTCGGCGGGGGGGGGAACACCGGGGAGCTGTTTTTT; CDR3: CSATPFGGGGNTGELFF
size: many; J: TRBJ2-7; V: TRBV27; D: TRBD2; DNA: TGTGCCAGCAGTTTATCGAATAGCGGGAGCTCCTACGAGCAGTACTTC; CDR3: CASSLSNSGSSYEQYF